Reported below is one TCR beta chain. These data belong to a study of blood T cell repertoires in COVID-19. Turning to the study itself: Whether acute or convalescent, the COVID-19 samples came from the United States, Italy and Spain.

Per the original methods: Reference gene primers were amplified, and this amplification served to estimate nucleated cell counts. Here immunoSEQ multiplex PCR was the method, and the copy in TCRdb shows in-frame clones only, minus some. That table supplies the V and J calls and clone size; D and trimming were determined from the DNA. This table has 77,000 or so clones, about 90% appearing once. The receptor's source is a man over 45 with active COVID-19. Sequencing input: peripheral blood.

CDR3 residues: CAIVDHQPQHF. The DNA for the CDR3 is TGCGCCATCGTAGATCATCAGCCCCAGCATTTT. The chain has TRBV10-1 and TRBJ1-5; no firm D call. V was shortened by 10 bases and J by 5 bases, with 9 bases between the two germline ends. The length of the CDR3 is 11 residues. CDR1 and CDR2 from the germline V gene are WNHNN and SYGVQD (reference sequence).